Shown below are 28 T cell receptor beta chains from a single sample sequenced in a study of beta chain features in type 1 diabetes. Expressed TCRB transcripts were sequenced after all isolated RNA was converted to cDNA. The table came from immunoSEQ multiplex PCR; TCRdb's copy has only in-frame clones and leaves some out. The profile shows under 450,000 clones, roughly 14% of them singletons. Sequencing was carried out using naive CD4+ T cells from blood. These receptor sequences come from a man under 40 in good health.

J is TRBJ2-1 and V is TRBV9; tentative D call: TRBD2 (5 bases). The length of the CDR3 is 22 residues. CDR1 is SGDLS, CDR2 YYNGEE, per germline. The V end lost 0 bases, the J end lost 0 bases, and 28 bases lay between the germline ends. The CDR3: CASSVGYGGPLPTRSSYNEQFF. CDR3 nucleotides: TGTGCCAGCAGCGTAGGGTATGGCGGGCCCCTTCCGACCCGAAGCTCCTACAATGAGCAGTTCTTC.

This clone was counted a few times. The V and J genes are TRBV29-1 and TRBJ2-3; maybe TRBD2 (7 bases). Germline V lookup: CDR1 SQVTM, CDR2 ANQGSEA. The CDR3 has 14 amino acids. CDR3 DNA: TGCATCGCGGGGGCCGGCGATCCCGCAGATACGCAGTATTTT. As protein: CIAGAGDPADTQYF.

This clone showed up just a few times. The chain couples TRBV18 to TRBJ2-5; 8 nucleotides agree with TRBD1. The J segment lost 0 bases and the V segment lost 4 bases, leaving 7 bases of the junction unmatched. Germline CDR1 is KGHSH and CDR2 is LQKENI. This CDR3 has 16 residues. In DNA form, the CDR3 reads TGTGCCAGCTCACAAGAATGGGGACAGGACCAAGAGACCCAGTACTTC. Translating it yields CASSQEWGQDQETQYF. The variable domain in full, completed from reference TRBV18 and TRBJ2-5, reads NAGVMQNPRHLVRRRGQEARLRCSPMKGHSHVYWYRQLPEEGLKFMVYLQKENIIDESGMPKERFSAEFPKEGPSILRIQQVVRGDSAAYFCASSQEWGQDQETQYFGPGTRLLVL.

The chain has TRBV19 and TRBJ2-7; D remains unclear. The CDR3 totals 14 residues. Germline-derived CDR1 and CDR2 are LNHDA and SQIVND (reference sequence). Trimming pared 4 bases from V and 0 bases from J, leaving 10 bases between. Here the CDR3 DNA reads TGTGCCAGTAGTAGTAGACTCAGCTCCTACGAGCAGTACGTC. Amino acids: CASSSRLSSYEQYV.

The rearrangement uses TRBV7-2 and TRBJ1-5; a weak D match, TRBD1 (6 bases). Per germline, CDR1 SGHTA and CDR2 FQGNSA. V was shortened by 4 bases and J by 6 bases, with 13 bases between the two germline ends. The CDR3 has 14 amino acids. The CDR3 nucleotides are TGTGCCAGCAGCTCACAGGGATTAGGTCAGCCCCAGCATTTT. Translation gives CASSSQGLGQPQHF.

The gene calls are TRBV7-9 and TRBJ2-2; 8 bases map to TRBD1. The CDR3 is made up of 16 amino acids. V gave up 0 bases and J gave up 0 bases; unmatched junction bases: 0. Germline V CDR1 and CDR2: SEHNR, FQNEAQ (reference sequence). The CDR3 loop is CASSLAGQANTGELFF. CDR3 in DNA: TGTGCCAGCAGCTTAGCGGGACAGGCGAACACCGGGGAGCTGTTTTTT.

The chain has TRBV7-6 and TRBJ2-7, with a possible D match to TRBD2 (6 bases). The CDR3 spans 16 residues. The germline V and J ends were trimmed by 5 bases and 1 base, with 18 bases remaining between them. Germline CDR1 reads SGHVS; CDR2 reads FNYEAQ. The CDR3 DNA is TGTGCCAGCAGCCCAGGGCCACTGGCGGGGTCCTACGAGCAGTACTTC. The encoded protein is CASSPGPLAGSYEQYF.

CDR3 residues: CASSLSSGGYEQYV. The CDR3 DNA sequence: TGTGCCAGCAGCTTAAGCTCGGGAGGCTACGAGCAGTACGTC. The chain recombines TRBV7-2 with TRBJ2-7; 7 nucleotides match TRBD2. V lost 2 bases to trimming and J lost 3 bases; unmatched junction nucleotides: 4. This CDR3 has 14 residues. In germline, CDR1 is SGHTA, CDR2 FQGNSA.

In this sample, this clone turned up a few times. V and J are TRBV4-3 and TRBJ2-1, with TRBD2 identical over 11 bases. The trim removed 1 base at V and 0 bases at J, leaving 5 bases unmatched. The CDR3 runs 18 residues. Germline V gene sequence: CDR1 LGHNA, CDR2 YSLEER. As DNA, the CDR3 is TGCGCCAGCAGCCAAGGAGCTAGCGGGGGGATCTCCTACAATGAGCAGTTCTTC. As protein: CASSQGASGGISYNEQFF.

This clone was seen only a few times. V gene TRBV29-1 combines with J gene TRBJ1-2; 8 bases are a match to TRBD1. Germline V gene lookup returns CDR1 SQVTM and CDR2 ANQGSEA. The junction had 6 bases not matched to a gene; V was cut back by 7 bases and J by 8 bases. This CDR3 spans 11 amino acids. CDR3 loop: CSAGDRSGYTF. CDR3 coding DNA: TGCAGCGCTGGGGACAGGAGCGGCTACACCTTC.

V gene TRBV11-2 combines with J gene TRBJ2-5; TRBD1 aligns across 8 bases. This CDR3 has 14 amino acids. The ends lost 3 bases at V and 6 bases at J; junction bases unmatched: 6. CDR1 and CDR2 (germline): SGHAT, FQNNGV. CDR3 sequence reads: CASSLAGGSQTQYF. The CDR3 DNA follows: TGTGCCAGCAGCTTGGCAGGGGGCTCTCAGACCCAGTACTTC.

This clone has only a few counts. V is TRBV23-1 and J is TRBJ2-2; no reliable D call. TRBV23-1 is an ORF, and what it does is uncertain. V lost 0 bases to trimming and J lost 1 base, with 6 bases between them. The CDR3 runs to 15 residues. DNA for the CDR3: TGCGCCAGCAGTCAATCCAAGAGGAACACCGGGGAGCTGTTTTTT. Protein sequence: CASSQSKRNTGELFF.

This clone has a handful of counts. The chain recombines TRBV19 with TRBJ1-1; no reliable D call. The CDR3 runs 11 residues. Germline V gene sequence: CDR1 LNHDA, CDR2 SQIVND (reference sequence). V gave up 7 bases and J gave up 5 bases, with 8 bases separating them. The DNA of the CDR3 is TGTGCCAGTACCACAATAACTGAAGCTTTCTTT. Its translation is CASTTITEAFF.

The gene calls are TRBV7-9 and TRBJ1-1, with D unclear. The V end was cut by 1 base, the J end by 0 bases, with 6 bases between. The CDR3 is 14 residues long. Germline V lookup: CDR1 SEHNR, CDR2 FQNEAQ (reference sequence). Here the CDR3 reads CASSLVPLNTEAFF. DNA of the CDR3: TGTGCCAGCAGCTTAGTCCCTTTGAACACTGAAGCTTTCTTT.

The CDR3 sequence is CASSHGGAPTDTQYF. The CDR3 DNA is TGCGCCAGCAGCCACGGGGGGGCACCCACAGATACGCAGTATTTT. The chain carries TRBV5-1 and TRBJ2-3; 8 bases are shared with TRBD2. Germline lookup yields CDR1 SGHRS and CDR2 YFSETQ. Trimming cost V 4 bases and J 2 bases; bases outside gene matches: 6. This CDR3 has 15 residues.

The J gene is TRBJ1-3, the V gene TRBV18; D gene unclear. Trimming stripped 2 bases from V and 1 base from J, with 6 bases between. From germline, CDR1 is KGHSH and CDR2 LQKENI. The CDR3 runs 14 residues. The CDR3 DNA is TGTGCCAGCTCACCAGACCCATCTGGAAACACCATATATTTT. It codes for CASSPDPSGNTIYF.

This clone was recorded a few times. The chain recombines TRBV20-1 with TRBJ1-2, with TRBD1 matching 7 bases. This CDR3 region has 11 residues. From germline, CDR1 is DFQATT and CDR2 SNEGSKA (reference sequence). V trimming: 2 bases; J trimming: 14 bases; junction bases outside the gene matches: 8. CDR3 residues: CSARRDSPRTF. The CDR3 DNA follows: TGCAGTGCTAGACGGGACAGCCCCAGGACCTTC.

This chain uses TRBV7-2 with TRBJ1-2; no clear D gene. The CDR3 is 11 residues long. V lost 5 bases and J lost 6, with 7 bases in between. Per germline, CDR1 SGHTA and CDR2 FQGNSA. In DNA form, the CDR3 reads TGTGCCAGCAGCCTATTTCATGGCTACACCTTC. The encoded protein is CASSLFHGYTF.

This clone was found a few times. This chain links TRBV29-1 with TRBJ2-1; D might be TRBD1 or TRBD2, each matching 5 bases. From germline, CDR1 is SQVTM and CDR2 ANQGSEA. The CDR3 is 14 residues long. V gave up 7 bases and J gave up 1 base, with 14 bases separating them. The CDR3 DNA sequence: TGCAGCGGATCCGGGGCCGAGTCCTACAATGAGCAGTTCTTC. Encoded protein: CSGSGAESYNEQFF.

The chain employs TRBV25-1 and TRBJ2-2, with D possibly matching TRBD2 (6 bases). The length of the CDR3 is 14 residues. Germline V lookup: CDR1 MGHDK, CDR2 SYGVNS. Trimming left V 5 bases short and J 5 bases short, with 12 bases between. The CDR3 DNA is TGTGCCAGCAGTCCTAACCGGGAGACCGGGGAGCTGTTTTTT. Residues: CASSPNRETGELFF.

In its sample, this clone was seen a few times. The chain combines TRBV19 with TRBJ1-3; D unresolved. This CDR3 has 14 residues. V dropped 6 bases and J dropped 0 bases, with 9 bases sitting between them. Germline CDR1 LNHDA, CDR2 SQIVND (reference sequence). The CDR3 sequence is CASSTGLSGNTIYF. CDR3 DNA: TGTGCCAGTAGCACCGGTCTCTCTGGAAACACCATATATTTT.

The chain carries TRBV7-9 and TRBJ1-1; D perhaps matches TRBD1 (6 bases). From germline, CDR1 is SEHNR and CDR2 FQNEAQ (reference sequence). The CDR3 is 15 residues long. The germline V and J ends were trimmed by 6 bases and 5 bases, with 19 bases remaining between them. The CDR3 DNA sequence: TGTGCCAGCAGTAGCGGCCAGGGGAGTCGGACTGAAGCTTTCTTT. Amino acid sequence: CASSSGQGSRTEAFF.

This clone was counted only a few times. The genes are TRBV2 and TRBJ1-5; D perhaps matches TRBD1 (5 bases). V was clipped by 11 bases and J by 9 bases, with 20 bases between them. The CDR3 length is 13 residues. The germline V gene encodes CDR1 SNHLY and CDR2 FYNNEI. CDR3 residues: CAGSEGPGGPQHF. CDR3 sequence (DNA): TGTGCCGGATCGGAGGGACCGGGCGGGCCCCAGCATTTT.

This clone was seen ten or more times. The chain combines TRBV29-1 with TRBJ1-1; 7 nucleotides match TRBD1. Germline CDR1 is SQVTM and CDR2 is ANQGSEA. V was clipped by 8 bases and J by 5 bases; unmatched bases: 5. This CDR3 comprises 11 residues. The CDR3 sequence: CSSLQGTEAFF. The CDR3 nucleotides are TGCAGCTCGTTACAGGGGACTGAAGCTTTCTTT.

The V gene is TRBV20-1, the J gene TRBJ1-5; D call uncertain. Germline V lookup: CDR1 DFQATT, CDR2 SNEGSKA (reference sequence). The CDR3 contains 10 residues. Trimming pared 6 bases from V and 5 bases from J, leaving 5 bases between. The CDR3 DNA sequence: TGCAGTGCCCTAGATCAGCCCCAGCATTTT. Encoded protein: CSALDQPQHF.

This rearrangement joins TRBV30 to TRBJ2-5; D might be TRBD2 (6 bases). The V gene lost 0 bases and the J gene lost 4 bases, with 15 bases spanning the gap. Germline V CDR1 and CDR2: GTSNPN, SVGIG (reference sequence). This CDR3 spans 15 amino acids. CDR3 sequence reads: CAWSVNLAWGETQYF. The CDR3 nucleotides read TGTGCCTGGAGTGTAAACCTAGCGTGGGGAGAGACCCAGTACTTC. The whole variable domain, filled in from reference TRBV30 and TRBJ2-5, reads SQTIHQWPATLVQPVGSPLSLECTVEGTSNPNLYWYRQAAGRGLQLLFYSVGIGQISSEVPQNLSASRPQDRQFILSSKKLLLSDSGFYLCAWSVNLAWGETQYFGPGTRLLVL.

This chain connects TRBV9 to TRBJ2-5, with 10 positions matching TRBD2. The V gene end was trimmed by 4 bases and the J gene end by 0 bases; junction bases not matched to a gene: 9. The CDR3 totals 17 residues. Germline-derived CDR1 and CDR2 are SGDLS and YYNGEE. The CDR3 sequence is CASSQAGGPPYQETQYF. In DNA, the CDR3 is TGTGCCAGCAGCCAAGCGGGGGGGCCCCCGTACCAAGAGACCCAGTACTTC.

CDR3 DNA sequence: TGTGCCAGCAGCCATAATCCCCAGGGCCGCGCTGAAGCTTTCTTT. This gives the protein CASSHNPQGRAEAFF. The chain carries TRBV14 and TRBJ1-1; the D gene is possibly TRBD1 (5 bases). This CDR3 is built from 15 residues. CDR1 SGHDN and CDR2 FVKESK come from the germline V gene. V lost 3 bases and J lost 6, with 17 bases in between.